This record covers a single T cell receptor (beta chain). Its target is unknown. 13 Jbeta primers and 60 Vbeta primers were used for the PCR. This table comes from immunoSEQ multiplex PCR, and its TCRdb copy is limited to in-frame clones, with some not included. There are 30,000 to 35,000 clones in the sample, with 3% to 3.5% held by the top ten. V was trimmed by 4 bases and J by 7 bases, leaving 7 bases between them. The CDR3 has 10 residues. Germline-derived CDR1 and CDR2 are DFQATT and SNEGSKA (reference sequence). This specimen belongs to a study of cytomegalovirus exposure and HLA in healthy donors. Study details: In an early release, HLA-typed donors contributed tens of millions of unique TCR sequences. Out of fewer than 400 genotyped donors, 81% belonged to the Caucasian-associated ancestry cluster. Study observations and caveats: Association of a missense DCLRE1C variant with TCR beta V- and J-gene trimming was reported in a later analysis. Of the V segments, some could not be distinguished, including TRBV6-2 and TRBV6-3, and were excluded.

The sample was PBMCs. V and J are TRBV20-1 and TRBJ1-1; maybe TRBD1 (5 bases). The receptor was isolated from a woman between 35 and 50 years old in good health and CMV-seropositive. CDR3 DNA sequence: TGCAGTGCTACGACAGATGAAGCTTTCTTT. Protein sequence: CSATTDEAFF.